The T cell receptor (beta chain) under discussion was sequenced for a study of beta chain features in type 1 diabetes. About the research overall: Cell yields, gender and age were comparable in patients and healthy donors.

About this clone itself: Its antigen is not known.

Investigators reverse transcribed all isolated RNA, so they sequenced expressed TCRB transcripts. Some clones are missing from TCRdb's copy, which holds only in-frame ones; the method was immunoSEQ multiplex PCR. Of 120,000 or so clones in the sample, 17% are singletons; the top ten hold roughly 2.6%. General study findings and limits: There was a possibility that cDNA sequencing over-represented cells with high TCR expression. In all four CD4+ subsets, TCRB CDR3 length was significantly, moderately reduced in type 1 diabetes.

About 120 mL of blood, on average, came from one heparinised draw per donor. Sorted populations all exceeded 95% purity. The CDR3 is 14 residues long. The V gene end was trimmed by 3 bases and the J gene end by 7 bases; junction bases not matched to a gene: 8. CDR1 and CDR2 from the germline V gene are KGHSH and LQKENI. The sample consisted of central memory CD4+ T cells from blood. The clonotype comes from a man younger than 35 with type 1 diabetes. The chain links TRBV18 to TRBJ2-7; 8 bases map to TRBD2. The CDR3 DNA follows: TGTGCCAGCTCACCCGAAAACGGGGGGGTTGAGCAGTACTTC. The encoded protein is CASSPENGGVEQYF.